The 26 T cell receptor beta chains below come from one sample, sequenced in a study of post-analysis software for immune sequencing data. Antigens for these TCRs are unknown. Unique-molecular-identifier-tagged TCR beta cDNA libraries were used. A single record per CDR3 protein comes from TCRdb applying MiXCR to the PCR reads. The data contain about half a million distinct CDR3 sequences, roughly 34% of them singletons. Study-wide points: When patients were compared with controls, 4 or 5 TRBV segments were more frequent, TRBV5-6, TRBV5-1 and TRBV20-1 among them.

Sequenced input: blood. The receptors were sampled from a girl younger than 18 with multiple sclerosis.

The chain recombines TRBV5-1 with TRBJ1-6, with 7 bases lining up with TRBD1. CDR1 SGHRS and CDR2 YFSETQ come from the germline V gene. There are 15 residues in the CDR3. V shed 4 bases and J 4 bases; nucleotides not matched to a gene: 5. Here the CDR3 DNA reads TGCGCCAGCAGCACGACAGGGCCTTATAATTCACCCCTCCACTTT. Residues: CASSTTGPYNSPLHF.

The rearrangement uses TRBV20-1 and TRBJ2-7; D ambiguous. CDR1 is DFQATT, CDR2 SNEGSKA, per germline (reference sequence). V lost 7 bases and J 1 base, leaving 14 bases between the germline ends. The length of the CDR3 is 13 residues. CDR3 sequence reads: CSGEIVKSYEQYF. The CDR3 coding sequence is TGCAGTGGGGAAATTGTGAAGTCCTACGAGCAGTACTTC.

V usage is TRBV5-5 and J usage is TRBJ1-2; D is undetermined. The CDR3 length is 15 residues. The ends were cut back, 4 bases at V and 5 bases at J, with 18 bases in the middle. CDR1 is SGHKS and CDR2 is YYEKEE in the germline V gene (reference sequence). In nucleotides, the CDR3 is TGTGCCAGCAGCCCGGGCCGTTCTTTCCTTTATGGCTACACCTTC. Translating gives CASSPGRSFLYGYTF.

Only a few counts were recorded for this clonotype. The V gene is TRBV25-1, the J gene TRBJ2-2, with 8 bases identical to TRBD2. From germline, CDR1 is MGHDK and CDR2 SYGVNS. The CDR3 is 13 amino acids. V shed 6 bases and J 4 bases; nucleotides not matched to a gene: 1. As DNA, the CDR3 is TGTGCCAGCAGACTAGCGGCCACCGGGGAGCTGTTTTTT. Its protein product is CASRLAATGELFF.

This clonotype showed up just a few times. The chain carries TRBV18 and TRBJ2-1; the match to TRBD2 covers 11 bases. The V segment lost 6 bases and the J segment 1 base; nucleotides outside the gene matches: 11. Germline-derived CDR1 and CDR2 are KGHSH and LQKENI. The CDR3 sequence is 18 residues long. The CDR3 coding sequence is TGTGCCAGCTCCTCTACTAGCGGGGGACACCTTTCCTACAATGAGCAGTTCTTC. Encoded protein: CASSSTSGGHLSYNEQFF.

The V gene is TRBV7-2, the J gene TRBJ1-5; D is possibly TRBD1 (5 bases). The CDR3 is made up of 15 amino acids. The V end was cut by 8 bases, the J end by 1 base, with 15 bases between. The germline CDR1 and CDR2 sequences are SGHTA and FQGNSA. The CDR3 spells CASHDGGLSNQPQHF. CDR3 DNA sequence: TGTGCCAGCCACGATGGGGGACTGAGCAATCAGCCCCAGCATTTT.

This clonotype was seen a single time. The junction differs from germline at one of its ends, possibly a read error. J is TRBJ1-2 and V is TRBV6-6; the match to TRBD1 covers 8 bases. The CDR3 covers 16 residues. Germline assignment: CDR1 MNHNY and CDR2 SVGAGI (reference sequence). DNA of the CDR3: TGTGCCAGCAGTTACTCGACAGGGGCCTCCAACTATGGCTGCACCTTC. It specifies CASSYSTGASNYGCTF.

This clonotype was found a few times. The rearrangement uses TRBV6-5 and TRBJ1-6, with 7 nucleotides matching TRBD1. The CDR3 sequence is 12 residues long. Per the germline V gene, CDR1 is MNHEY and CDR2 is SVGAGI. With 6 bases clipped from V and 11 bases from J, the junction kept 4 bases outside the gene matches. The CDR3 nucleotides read TGTGCCAGCAGCCAGGGGGAGGCACCCCTCCACTTT. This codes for CASSQGEAPLHF.

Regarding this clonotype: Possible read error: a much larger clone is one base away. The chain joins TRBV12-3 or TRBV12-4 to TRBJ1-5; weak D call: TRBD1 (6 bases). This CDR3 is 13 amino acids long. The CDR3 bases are TGTGCCAGCAGTTTGGGACACAATCAGCCCCGGCATTTT. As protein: CASSLGHNQPRHF.

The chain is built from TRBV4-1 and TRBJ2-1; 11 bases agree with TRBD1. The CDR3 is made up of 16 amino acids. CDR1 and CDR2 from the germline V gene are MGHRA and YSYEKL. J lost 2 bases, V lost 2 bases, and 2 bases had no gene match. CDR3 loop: CASSQRDRGAYNEQFF. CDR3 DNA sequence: TGCGCCAGCAGCCAACGGGACAGGGGGGCCTACAATGAGCAGTTCTTC.

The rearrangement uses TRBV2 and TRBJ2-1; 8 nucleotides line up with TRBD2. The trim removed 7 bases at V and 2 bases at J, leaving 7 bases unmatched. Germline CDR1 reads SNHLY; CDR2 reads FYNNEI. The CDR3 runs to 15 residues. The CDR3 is CASKGERGPYNEQFF. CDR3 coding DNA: TGTGCCAGCAAGGGGGAGCGGGGGCCCTACAATGAGCAGTTCTTC.

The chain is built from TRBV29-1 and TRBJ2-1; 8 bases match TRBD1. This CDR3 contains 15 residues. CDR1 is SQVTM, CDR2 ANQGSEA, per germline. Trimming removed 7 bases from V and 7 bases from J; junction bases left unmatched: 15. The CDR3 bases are TGCAGCGCGCCCAGGTCTACAGGGGGGTGGAATGAGCAGTTCTTC. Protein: CSAPRSTGGWNEQFF.

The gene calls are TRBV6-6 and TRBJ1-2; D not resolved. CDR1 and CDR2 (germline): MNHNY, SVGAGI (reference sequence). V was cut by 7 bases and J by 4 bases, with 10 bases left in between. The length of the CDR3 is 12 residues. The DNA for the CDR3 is TGTGCCAGCATTTTCGACATCTATGGCTACACCTTC. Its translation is CASIFDIYGYTF.

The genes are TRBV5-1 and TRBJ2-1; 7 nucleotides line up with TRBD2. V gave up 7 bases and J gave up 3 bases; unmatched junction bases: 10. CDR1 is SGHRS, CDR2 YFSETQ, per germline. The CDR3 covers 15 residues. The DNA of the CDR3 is TGCGCCAGCCAGGAGGCTAGCGGCATCTACAATGAGCAGTTCTTC. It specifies CASQEASGIYNEQFF.

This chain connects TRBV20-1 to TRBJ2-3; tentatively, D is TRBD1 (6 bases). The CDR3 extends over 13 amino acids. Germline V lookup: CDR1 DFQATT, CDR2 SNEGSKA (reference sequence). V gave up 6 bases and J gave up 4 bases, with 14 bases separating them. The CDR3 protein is CSAPAAGADTQYF. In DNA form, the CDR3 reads TGCAGTGCCCCGGCGGCAGGGGCAGATACGCAGTATTTT.

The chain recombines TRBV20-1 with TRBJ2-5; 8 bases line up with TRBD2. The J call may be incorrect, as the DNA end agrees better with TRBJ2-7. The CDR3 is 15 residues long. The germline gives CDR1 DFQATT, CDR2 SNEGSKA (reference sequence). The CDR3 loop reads CSARERGIIGGEQYF. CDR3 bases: TGCAGTGCTCGCGAGCGGGGGATTATAGGGGGCGAGCAGTACTTC.

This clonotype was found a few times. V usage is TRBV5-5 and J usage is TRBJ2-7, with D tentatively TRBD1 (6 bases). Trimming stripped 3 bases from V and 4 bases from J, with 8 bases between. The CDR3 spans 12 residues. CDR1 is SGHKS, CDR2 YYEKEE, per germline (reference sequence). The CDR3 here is CASSYTGYEQYF. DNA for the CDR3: TGTGCCAGCAGCTATACAGGGTACGAGCAGTACTTC. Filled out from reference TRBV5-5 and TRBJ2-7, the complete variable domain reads DAGVTQSPTHLIKTRGQQVTLRCSPISGHKSVSWYQQVLGQGPQFIFQYYEKEERGRGNFPDRFSARQFPNYSSELNVNALLLGDSALYLCASSYTGYEQYFGPGTRLTVT.

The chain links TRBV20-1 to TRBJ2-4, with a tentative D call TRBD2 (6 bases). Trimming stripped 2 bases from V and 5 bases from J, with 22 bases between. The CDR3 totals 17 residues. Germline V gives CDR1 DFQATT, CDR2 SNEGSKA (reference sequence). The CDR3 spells CSARPTPPTRIQNIQYF. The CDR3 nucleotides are TGCAGTGCTAGACCAACCCCTCCGACTAGAATCCAAAACATTCAGTACTTC.

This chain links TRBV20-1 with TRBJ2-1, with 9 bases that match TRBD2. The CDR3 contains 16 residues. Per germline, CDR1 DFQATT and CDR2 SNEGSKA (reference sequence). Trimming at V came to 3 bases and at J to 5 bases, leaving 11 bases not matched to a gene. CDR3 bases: TGCAGTGCTAGGAGCGAGCGGGGGGCCTTCGACAATGAGCAGTTCTTC. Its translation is CSARSERGAFDNEQFF.

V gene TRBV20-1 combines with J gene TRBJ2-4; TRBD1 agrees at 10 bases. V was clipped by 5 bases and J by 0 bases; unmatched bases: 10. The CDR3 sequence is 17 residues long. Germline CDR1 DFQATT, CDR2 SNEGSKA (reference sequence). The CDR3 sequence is CSAPKAGTGVAKNIQYF. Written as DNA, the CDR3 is TGCAGTGCTCCCAAGGCTGGGACAGGGGTAGCCAAAAACATTCAGTACTTC.

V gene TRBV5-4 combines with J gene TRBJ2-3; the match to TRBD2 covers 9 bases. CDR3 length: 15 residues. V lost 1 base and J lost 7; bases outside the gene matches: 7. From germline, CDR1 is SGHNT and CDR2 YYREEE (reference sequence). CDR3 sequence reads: CASSLQAGGPYTQYF. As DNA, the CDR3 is TGTGCCAGCAGCTTGCAGGCGGGGGGGCCCTATACGCAGTATTTT.

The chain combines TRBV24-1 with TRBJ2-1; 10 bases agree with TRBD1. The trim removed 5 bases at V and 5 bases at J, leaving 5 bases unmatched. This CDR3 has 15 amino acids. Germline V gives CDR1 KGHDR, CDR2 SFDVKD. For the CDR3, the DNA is TGTGCCACCAGTGTGACAGGGGGCTTCGACAATGAGCAGTTCTTC. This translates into CATSVTGGFDNEQFF.

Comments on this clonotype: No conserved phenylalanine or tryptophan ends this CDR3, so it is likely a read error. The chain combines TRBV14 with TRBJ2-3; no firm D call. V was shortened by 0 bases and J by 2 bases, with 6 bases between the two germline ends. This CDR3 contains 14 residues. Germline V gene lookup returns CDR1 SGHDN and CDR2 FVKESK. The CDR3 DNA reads TGTGCCAGCAGCCAAGAGCTAGTCACAGATACGCAGTATTCT. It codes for CASSQELVTDTQYS.

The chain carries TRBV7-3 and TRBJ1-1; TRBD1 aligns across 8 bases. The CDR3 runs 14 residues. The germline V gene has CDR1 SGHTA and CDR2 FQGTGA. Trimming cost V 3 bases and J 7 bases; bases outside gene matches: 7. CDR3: CASSFQVGQGEAFF. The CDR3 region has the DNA TGTGCCAGCAGCTTCCAGGTAGGACAGGGTGAAGCTTTCTTT.

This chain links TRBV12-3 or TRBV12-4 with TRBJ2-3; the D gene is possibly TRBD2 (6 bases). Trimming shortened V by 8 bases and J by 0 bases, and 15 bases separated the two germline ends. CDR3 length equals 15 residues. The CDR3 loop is CASVSGVISTDTQYF. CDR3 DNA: TGTGCCAGCGTATCGGGGGTCATTAGCACAGATACGCAGTATTTT.

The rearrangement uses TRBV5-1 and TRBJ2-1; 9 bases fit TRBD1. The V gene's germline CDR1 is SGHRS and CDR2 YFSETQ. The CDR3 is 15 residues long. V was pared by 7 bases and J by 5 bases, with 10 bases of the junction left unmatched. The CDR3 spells CASDLKDRGHNEQFF. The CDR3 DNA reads TGCGCCAGCGATTTAAAGGACAGGGGCCACAATGAGCAGTTCTTC.